This paragraph covers one T cell receptor beta chain sequence. What it binds is unknown. The sample originates from a study of beta chain features in type 1 diabetes. The V gene lost 0 bases and the J gene lost 0 bases, with 18 bases spanning the gap. This CDR3 is built from 18 residues. Germline V gene lookup returns CDR1 SGHRS and CDR2 YFSETQ. What was sequenced were expressed TCRB transcripts, since all of the isolated RNA had been reverse transcribed. Generated by immunoSEQ multiplex PCR, the TCRdb table keeps only in-frame clones and is missing some. The table lists 350,000 to 450,000 clones, more than 12% of them singletons. General study findings and limits: Cells with high TCR expression could be over-represented when cDNA is sequenced. Type 1 diabetes patients had VDJ junctions that carried fewer insertions and more deletions.

The clonotype was recovered from a woman under 30 in good health. This chain joins TRBV5-1 and TRBJ1-1; D unresolved. Sequencing input: naive CD4+ T cells from blood. CDR3 in amino acids: CASSLGRGTGVMNTEAFF. In DNA, the CDR3 is TGCGCCAGCAGCTTGGGCCGTGGAACCGGAGTTATGAACACTGAAGCTTTCTTT.